This TCR beta chain was recorded in a study of T cells in Graves' hyperthyroidism and ophthalmopathy. Findings and caveats of the study: Blood also showed most of the thyroid clonotypes that were expanded above 0.001.

Amplified TCR beta CDR3 regions derived from RNA transcripts. HTBI primers drove first-round RT-PCR of the TCR CDR3. MiXCR, run by TCRdb on the multiplex PCR reads, gives a single entry per CDR3 protein. Counted here are about 260,000 distinct CDR3 sequences, roughly 17% occurring once; the ten biggest clones make up approximately 30%. In this sample, this clonotype turned up many times. The antigen is not known. V was shortened by 4 bases and J by 7 bases, with 14 bases between the two germline ends. The CDR3 spans 14 residues. Germline V gives CDR1 MNHEY, CDR2 SVGEGT. This chain joins TRBV6-2 or TRBV6-3 and TRBJ1-5, with D possibly TRBD1 on 5 matching bases. The sequenced sample consisted of blood. The receptor's source is a woman aged 18-30 years with Graves' ophthalmopathy. CDR3 nucleotide sequence: TGTGCCAGCAGTTGGGGACCATCGGGGCAGCCCCAGCATTTT. Protein sequence: CASSWGPSGQPQHF.